This is a list of T cell receptor beta chains from one sample in a study of cytomegalovirus exposure and HLA in healthy donors. The method was immunoSEQ multiplex PCR; TCRdb's version includes in-frame clones alone and lacks a portion of them. The sample lists more than 70,000 clones, approximately 94% occurring once. What was sequenced was PBMCs. The receptor set was obtained from a young woman in good health and CMV-seronegative. The CDR3 runs from the conserved cysteine through the conserved F or W. D genes are given only for firm matches. Size tells how often a clone was seen (once, few, many) or the class of an expanded clone, and some rows leave it out.

TRBJ2-3	TRBD2	-	TRBV18	CASSQKDSGGLTDTQYF	TGTGCCAGCTCACAAAAAGATAGCGGGGGCCTCACAGATACGCAGTATTTT
TRBJ2-1	TRBD1	few	TRBV5-4	CASSRTGGGNEQFF	TGTGCCAGCAGTCGGACAGGGGGCGGGAATGAGCAGTTCTTC
TRBJ2-7	-	once	TRBV29-1	CSVVGGAYEQYF	TGCAGCGTTGTAGGAGGAGCCTACGAGCAGTACTTC
TRBJ1-5	TRBD1	-	TRBV25-1	CASSGDRGFDQPQHF	TGTGCCAGCAGCGGGGACAGGGGTTTCGATCAGCCCCAGCATTTT
TRBJ2-1	-	-	TRBV5-1	CASSLMGGGLNEQFF	TGCGCCAGCAGCTTGATGGGGGGGGGCCTCAATGAGCAGTTCTTC
TRBJ1-1	-	-	TRBV11-2	CASTPTDMNTEAFF	TGTGCCAGCACCCCGACAGACATGAACACTGAAGCTTTCTTT
TRBJ2-5	-	-	TRBV6-1	CASSEEGSWETQYF	TGTGCCAGCAGTGAAGAAGGTAGCTGGGAGACCCAGTACTTC
TRBJ2-3	-	-	TRBV7-3	CASSGQGGDTQYF	TGTGCCAGCAGCGGCCAGGGGGGTGATACGCAGTATTTT
TRBJ2-3	-	-	TRBV10-3	CAISESAGSGSDTQYF	TGTGCCATCAGTGAGTCGGCGGGCAGCGGATCCGATACGCAGTATTTT
TRBJ2-2	-	-	TRBV19	CASSIAGVTTGELFF	TGTGCCAGTAGTATAGCAGGTGTGACGACCGGGGAGCTGTTTTTT
TRBJ2-2	-	-	TRBV6-1	CASSEPGDGSGELFF	TGTGCCAGCAGTGAACCGGGGGACGGATCCGGGGAGCTGTTTTTT
TRBJ2-5	-	once	TRBV7-9	CASSLAEEQVQETQYF	TGTGCCAGCAGCTTAGCGGAAGAACAGGTCCAAGAGACCCAGTACTTC
TRBJ2-3	-	-	TRBV28	CASSFNWGADTDTQYF	TGTGCCAGCAGTTTTAATTGGGGCGCTGACACAGATACGCAGTATTTT
TRBJ1-5	TRBD1	few	TRBV28	CASSPTGQGNQPQHF	TGTGCCAGCAGTCCAACGGGACAGGGTAACCAGCCCCAGCATTTT
TRBJ2-1	TRBD2	once	TRBV29-1	CSAVLAGGRYEQFF	TGCAGCGCCGTACTAGCGGGAGGGAGGTATGAGCAGTTCTTC
TRBJ1-1	TRBD1	-	TRBV4-1	CASSQMRTGKYEAFF	TGCGCCAGCAGCCAAATGAGGACAGGAAAGTATGAAGCTTTCTTT
TRBJ2-1	TRBD1	-	TRBV5-1	CASSFTGGNNEQFF	TGCGCCAGCAGCTTTACAGGGGGTAACAATGAGCAGTTCTTC
TRBJ2-5	TRBD2	-	TRBV10-2	CASSLLAGGASGETQYF	TGCGCCAGCAGTTTACTAGCGGGAGGGGCCTCCGGGGAGACCCAGTACTTC
TRBJ1-2	-	-	TRBV6-5	CASRGNYGYTF	TGTGCCAGCAGGGGCAACTATGGCTACACCTTC
TRBJ1-3	-	once	TRBV11-2	CASSRKQGYSGNTIYF	TGTGCCAGCAGCCGAAAACAGGGCTACTCTGGAAACACCATATATTTT
TRBJ1-1	TRBD1	-	TRBV6-1	CASSGGTGGTEAFF	TGTGCCAGCAGTGGAGGGACAGGGGGCACTGAAGCTTTCTTT
TRBJ1-5	-	-	TRBV19	CASSIGQANQPQHF	TGTGCCAGTAGTATTGGGCAGGCTAATCAGCCCCAGCATTTT
TRBJ1-1	-	-	TRBV5-6	CASSRSWAPNTEAFF	TGTGCCAGCAGCCGCTCTTGGGCTCCGAACACTGAAGCTTTCTTT
TRBJ2-3	TRBD2	-	TRBV29-1	CSVATSGGTDTQYF	TGCAGCGTCGCGACTAGCGGGGGCACAGATACGCAGTATTTT
TRBJ1-5	TRBD1	once	TRBV5-8	CASSLGTVSNQPQHF	TGTGCCAGCAGCCTCGGGACAGTTAGCAATCAGCCCCAGCATTTT
TRBJ1-3	TRBD1	-	TRBV29-1	CSVTGETGNTIYF	TGCAGCGTGACAGGGGAAACTGGAAACACCATATATTTT
TRBJ2-1	TRBD2	-	TRBV6-5	CASSSKRGPNNEQFF	TGTGCCAGCAGTTCGAAGCGGGGGCCCAACAATGAGCAGTTCTTC
TRBJ1-4	-	-	TRBV30	CAWSVRDWNEKLFF	TGTGCCTGGAGTGTCCGGGACTGGAATGAAAAACTGTTTTTT
TRBJ2-7	-	-	TRBV20-1	CSASEDHEQYF	TGCAGTGCTAGCGAGGATCACGAGCAGTACTTC
TRBJ2-1	TRBD2	-	TRBV29-1	CSVPYLRDYNSYDEQFF	TGCAGCGTCCCCTACCTCCGGGACTACAACTCGTACGATGAGCAGTTCTTC
TRBJ2-3	-	-	TRBV11-3	CASSSGSTDTQYF	TGTGCCAGCAGCTCAGGGAGCACAGATACGCAGTATTTT
TRBJ2-1	TRBD2	-	TRBV7-9	CASSTSVGEQFF	TGTGCCAGCAGCACTAGCGTGGGTGAGCAGTTCTTC
TRBJ2-5	TRBD1	-	TRBV5-5	CASSVQGETQYF	TGTGCCAGCAGCGTACAGGGGGAGACCCAGTACTTC
TRBJ1-1	-	-	TRBV29-1	CSVEALGTLLNTEAFF	TGCAGCGTTGAAGCTCTAGGGACACTACTGAACACTGAAGCTTTCTTT
TRBJ2-6	TRBD2	-	TRBV18	CASSPGRAGANVLTF	TGTGCCAGCTCTCCCGGGAGGGCTGGGGCCAACGTCCTGACTTTC
TRBJ2-1	-	-	TRBV10-3	CAISERWEGDEQFF	TGTGCCATCAGTGAGAGGTGGGAGGGGGACGAGCAGTTCTTC
TRBJ1-4	TRBD1	-	TRBV28	CASSSRTGGEKLFF	TGTGCCAGCAGTTCCCGGACAGGGGGCGAAAAACTGTTTTTT
TRBJ1-2	TRBD1	-	TRBV6-1	CASSEAGDRGSYGYTF	TGTGCCAGCAGTGAAGCGGGGGACAGGGGTTCGTATGGCTACACCTTC
TRBJ2-3	TRBD2	-	TRBV6-1	CASKLAGDADTQYF	TGTGCCAGCAAACTAGCGGGAGATGCAGATACGCAGTATTTT
TRBJ2-1	-	-	TRBV29-1	CSVEGSYNEQFF	TGCAGCGTGGAGGGCTCCTACAATGAGCAGTTCTTC
TRBJ1-2	-	-	TRBV29-1	CSVGHDYGYTF	TGCAGCGTTGGGCACGACTATGGCTACACCTTC
TRBJ1-6	-	-	TRBV2	CASSPPTEPSPLHF	TGTGCCAGCAGTCCCCCGACAGAACCCTCACCCCTCCACTTT